This T cell receptor (beta chain) was documented in a study of OX40 agonist ivuxolimab in advanced cancers. Study details: At doses from 0.01 to 10 mg/kg, patients were given intravenous ivuxolimab every 2 weeks. Patients assigned to dose escalation were diagnosed with hepatocellular carcinoma, melanoma, renal cell or head and neck cancer. Study-level findings and limits: Both CD4+ and CD8+ T cell populations in blood had undergone clonal expansion by week 6 at 0.1 to 3.0 mg/kg.

This CDR3 has 17 amino acids. Trimming removed 7 bases from V and 5 bases from J, with 25 bases in between. Germline V gene data show CDR1 as SGHRS and CDR2 as YFSETQ. About this clone: The antigen remains undetermined.

Produced via immunoSEQ multiplex PCR; TCRdb's table is partial and in-frame only. This table has more than 65,000 clones, more than 75% appearing once. Sequencing was performed on CD4+ or CD8+ T cells sorted from blood, taken in a trial of the OX40 agonist ivuxolimab. The TCR originated in an adult with an advanced solid tumor such as melanoma, head and neck, liver or kidney cancer. The genes are TRBV5-1 and TRBJ2-1, with a tentative D call TRBD2 (5 bases). The CDR3 sequence: CASPLIRRTPKHNEQFF. The CDR3 region has the DNA TGCGCCAGCCCCCTAATTCGGCGGACTCCTAAGCACAATGAGCAGTTCTTC.